This TCR beta chain was captured in a study of cytomegalovirus exposure and HLA in healthy donors. Across the whole study: The approximately 710 first-cohort repertoires and the approximately 110 validation repertoires shared the same platform, a later analysis reported.

To note about this clone: Its antigen is currently unknown.

Regarding the study as a whole: The study flagged some 170 TCR beta chains as cytomegalovirus-associated. For cytomegalovirus status, the classifier reportedly gave diagnoses with high specificity and sensitivity. Rarity marked most TCR sequences, yet some public TCRs occurred in many donors.

Clones were sequenced by immunoSEQ multiplex PCR, and TCRdb holds only the in-frame ones, with some missing. The sample holds about 130,000 clones, 80% to 90% seen once. The germline V gene encodes CDR1 LNHDA and CDR2 SQIVND (reference sequence). CDR3 size: 15 residues. V was clipped by 4 bases and J by 4 bases, with 14 bases between them. J is TRBJ1-5 and V is TRBV19; D possibly corresponds to TRBD1 (5 bases). The source of this sequence is a woman between 18 and 30 years old in good health and CMV-seropositive. Sequencing input: PBMCs. CDR3 region: CASSTNTGLNQPQHF. CDR3 nucleotides: TGTGCCAGTAGTACGAATACAGGTTTGAATCAGCCCCAGCATTTT.